This T cell receptor beta chain is from a study of shared clonotypes between healthy human individuals. Study outcomes and limitations: Sharing of clonotypes among donors was expected to vary with sequencing depth. Genetic and exposure-history diversity was limited by the small donor number.

On this clone: Its antigen is unknown.

Every subset had its genomic DNA shared out evenly among several immunoSEQ plates. This table comes from immunoSEQ multiplex PCR, and its TCRdb copy is limited to in-frame clones, with some not included. This table has millions of clones, around nine tenths appearing once. A CD45RA-negative memory subset and a CD45RA+ naive subset were separated from the CD4+ cells. The CDR3 extends over 16 amino acids. Trimming removed 0 bases at V and 3 bases at J, with 15 bases between. The V gene's germline CDR1 is MNHEY and CDR2 SMNVEV (reference sequence). The sequence was collected from a man between 18 and 29 years old in good health. The V and J genes are TRBV27 and TRBJ2-7; D possibly corresponds to TRBD2 (7 bases). The sample was naive CD4+ T cells sorted from blood. Regarding subset: CD45RA+ positively selected. The CDR3 DNA sequence: TGTGCCAGCAGTTTATCGGGTCGGGGGGCCCACTACGAGCAGTACTTC. Amino acids: CASSLSGRGAHYEQYF.